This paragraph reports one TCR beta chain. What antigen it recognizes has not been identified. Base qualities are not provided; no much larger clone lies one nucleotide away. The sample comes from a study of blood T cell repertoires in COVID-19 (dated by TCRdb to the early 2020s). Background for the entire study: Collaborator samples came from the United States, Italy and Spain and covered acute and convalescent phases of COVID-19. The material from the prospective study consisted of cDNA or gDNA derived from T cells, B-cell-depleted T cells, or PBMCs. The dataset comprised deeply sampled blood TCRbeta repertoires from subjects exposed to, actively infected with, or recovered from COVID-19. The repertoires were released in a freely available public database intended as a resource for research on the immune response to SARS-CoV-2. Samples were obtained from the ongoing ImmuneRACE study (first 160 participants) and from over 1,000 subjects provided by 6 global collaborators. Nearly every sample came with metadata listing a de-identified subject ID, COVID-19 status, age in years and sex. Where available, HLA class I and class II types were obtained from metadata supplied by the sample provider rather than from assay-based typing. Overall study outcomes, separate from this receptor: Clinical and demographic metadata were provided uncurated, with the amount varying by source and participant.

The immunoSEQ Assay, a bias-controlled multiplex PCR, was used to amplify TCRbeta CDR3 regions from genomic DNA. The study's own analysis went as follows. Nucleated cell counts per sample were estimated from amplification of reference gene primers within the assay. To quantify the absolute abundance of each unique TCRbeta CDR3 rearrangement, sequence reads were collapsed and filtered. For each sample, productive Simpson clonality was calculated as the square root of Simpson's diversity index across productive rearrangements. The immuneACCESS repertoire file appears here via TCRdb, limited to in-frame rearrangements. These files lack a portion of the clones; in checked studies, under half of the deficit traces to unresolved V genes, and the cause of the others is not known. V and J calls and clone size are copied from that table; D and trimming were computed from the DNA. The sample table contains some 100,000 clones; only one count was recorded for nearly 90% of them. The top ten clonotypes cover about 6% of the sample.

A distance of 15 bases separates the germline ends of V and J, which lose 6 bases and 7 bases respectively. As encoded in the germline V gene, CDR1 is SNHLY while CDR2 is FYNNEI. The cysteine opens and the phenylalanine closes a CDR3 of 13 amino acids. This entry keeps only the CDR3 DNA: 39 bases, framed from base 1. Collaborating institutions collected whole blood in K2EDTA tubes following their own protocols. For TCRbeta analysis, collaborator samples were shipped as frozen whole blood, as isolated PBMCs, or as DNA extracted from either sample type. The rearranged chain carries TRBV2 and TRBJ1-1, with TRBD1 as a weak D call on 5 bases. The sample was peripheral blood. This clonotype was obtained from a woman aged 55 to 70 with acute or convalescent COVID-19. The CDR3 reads CASRGGQGVEAFF. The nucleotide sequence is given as TGTGCCAGCAGGGGCGGACAAGGGGTTGAAGCTTTCTTT.